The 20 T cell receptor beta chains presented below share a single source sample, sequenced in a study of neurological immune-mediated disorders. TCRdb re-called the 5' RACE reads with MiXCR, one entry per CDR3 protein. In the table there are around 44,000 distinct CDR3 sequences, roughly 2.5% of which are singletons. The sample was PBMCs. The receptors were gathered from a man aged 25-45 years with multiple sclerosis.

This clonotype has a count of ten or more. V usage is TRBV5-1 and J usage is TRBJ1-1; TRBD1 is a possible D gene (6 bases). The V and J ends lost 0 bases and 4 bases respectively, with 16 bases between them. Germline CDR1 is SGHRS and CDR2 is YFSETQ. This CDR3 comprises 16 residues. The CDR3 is CASSLGSGARGTEAFF. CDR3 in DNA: TGCGCCAGCAGCTTGGGTTCGGGGGCGCGTGGCACTGAAGCTTTCTTT. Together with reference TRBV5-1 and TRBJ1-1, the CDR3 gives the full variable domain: KAGVTQTPRYLIKTRGQQVTLSCSPISGHRSVSWYQQTPGQGLQFLFEYFSETQRNKGNFPGRFSGRQFSNSRSEMNVSTLELGDSALYLCASSLGSGARGTEAFFGQGTRLTVV.

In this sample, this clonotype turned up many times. In nucleotides, the CDR3 is TGTGCCAGCAGCTTAAGGGACGGCTACGAGCAGTACTTC. This sequence encodes CASSLRDGYEQYF. The chain couples TRBV7-2 to TRBJ2-7, with D perhaps given as TRBD1 or TRBD2 (5 bases each). Trimming cost V 2 bases and J 3 bases, with 8 bases left between them. The CDR3 length is 13 residues. The germline gives CDR1 SGHTA, CDR2 FQGNSA. Using reference TRBV7-2 and TRBJ2-7 for the parts outside the CDR3, the full variable domain is GAGVSQSPSNKVTEKGKDVELRCDPISGHTALYWYRQSLGQGLEFLIYFQGNSAPDKSGLPSDRFSAERTGGSVSTLTIQRTQQEDSAVYLCASSLRDGYEQYFGPGTRLTVT.

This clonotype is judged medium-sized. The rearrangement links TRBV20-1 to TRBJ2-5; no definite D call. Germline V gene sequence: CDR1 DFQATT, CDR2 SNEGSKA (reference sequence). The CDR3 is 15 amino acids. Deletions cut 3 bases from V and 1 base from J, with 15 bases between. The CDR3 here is CSASPPFSGQETQYF. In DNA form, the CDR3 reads TGCAGTGCTAGCCCCCCCTTTTCCGGCCAAGAGACCCAGTACTTC.

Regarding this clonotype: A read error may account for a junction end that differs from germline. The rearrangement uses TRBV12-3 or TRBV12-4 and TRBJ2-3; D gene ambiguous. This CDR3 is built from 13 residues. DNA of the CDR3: TGTGCCAAATCAGGAGCTCTTGGAGATACGAAGTATTTT. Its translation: CAKSGALGDTKYF.

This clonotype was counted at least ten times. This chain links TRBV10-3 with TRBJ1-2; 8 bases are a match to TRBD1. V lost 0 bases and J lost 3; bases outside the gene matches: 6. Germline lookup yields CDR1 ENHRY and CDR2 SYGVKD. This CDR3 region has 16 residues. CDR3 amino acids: CAISESTGARDYGYTF. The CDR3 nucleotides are TGTGCCATCAGTGAGTCGACAGGGGCGCGAGACTATGGCTACACCTTC.

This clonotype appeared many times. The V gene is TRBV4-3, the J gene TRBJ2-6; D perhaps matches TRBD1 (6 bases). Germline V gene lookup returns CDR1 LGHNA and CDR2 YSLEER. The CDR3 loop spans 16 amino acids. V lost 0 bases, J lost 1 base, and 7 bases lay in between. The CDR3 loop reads CASSQDGQSGANVLTF. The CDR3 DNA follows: TGCGCCAGCAGCCAAGATGGACAGTCTGGGGCCAACGTCCTGACTTTC.

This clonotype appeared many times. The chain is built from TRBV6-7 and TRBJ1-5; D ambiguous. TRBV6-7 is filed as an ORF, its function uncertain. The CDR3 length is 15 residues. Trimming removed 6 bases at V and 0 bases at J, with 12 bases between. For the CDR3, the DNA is TGTGCCAGCAGCGGACGCGTTTATAGCAATCAGCCCCAGCATTTT. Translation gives CASSGRVYSNQPQHF.

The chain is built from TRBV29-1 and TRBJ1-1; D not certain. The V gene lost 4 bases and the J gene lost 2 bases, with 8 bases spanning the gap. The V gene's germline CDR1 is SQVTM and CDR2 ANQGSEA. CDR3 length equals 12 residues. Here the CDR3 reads CSVVETNTEAFF. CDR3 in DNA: TGCAGCGTTGTGGAGACAAACACTGAAGCTTTCTTT.

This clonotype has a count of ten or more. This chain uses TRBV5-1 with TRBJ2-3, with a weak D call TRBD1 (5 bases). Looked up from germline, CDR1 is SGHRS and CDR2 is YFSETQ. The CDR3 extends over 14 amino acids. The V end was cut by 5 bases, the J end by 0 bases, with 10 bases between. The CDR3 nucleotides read TGCGCCAGCAGAGGGGTTCCTAGCACAGATACGCAGTATTTT. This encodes CASRGVPSTDTQYF.

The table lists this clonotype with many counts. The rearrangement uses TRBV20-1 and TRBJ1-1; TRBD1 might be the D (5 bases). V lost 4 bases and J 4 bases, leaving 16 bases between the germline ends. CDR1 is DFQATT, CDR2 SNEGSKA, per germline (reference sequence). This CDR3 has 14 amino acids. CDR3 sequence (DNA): TGCAGTGCTATCCGACAGAGTGCTTCCACTGAAGCTTTCTTT. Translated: CSAIRQSASTEAFF.

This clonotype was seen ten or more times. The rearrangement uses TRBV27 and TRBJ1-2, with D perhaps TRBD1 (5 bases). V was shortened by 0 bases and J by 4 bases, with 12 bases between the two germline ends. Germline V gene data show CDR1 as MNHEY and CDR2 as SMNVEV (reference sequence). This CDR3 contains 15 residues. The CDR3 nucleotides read TGTGCCAGCAGTTTATCGGGCAGGGCGGCCTATGGCTACACCTTC. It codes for CASSLSGRAAYGYTF.

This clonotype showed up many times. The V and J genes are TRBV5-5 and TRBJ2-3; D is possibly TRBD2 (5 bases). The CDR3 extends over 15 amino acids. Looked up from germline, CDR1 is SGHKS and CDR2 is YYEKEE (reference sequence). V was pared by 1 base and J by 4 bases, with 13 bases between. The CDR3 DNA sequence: TGTGCCAGCAGCTTGTCTGGGCTAGCCCCAGATACGCAGTATTTT. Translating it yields CASSLSGLAPDTQYF.

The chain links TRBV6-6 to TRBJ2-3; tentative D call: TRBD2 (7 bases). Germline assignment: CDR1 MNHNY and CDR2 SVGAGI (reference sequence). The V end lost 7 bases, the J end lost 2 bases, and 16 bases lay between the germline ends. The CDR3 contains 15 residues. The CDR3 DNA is TGTGCCAGCAAAAAAGGGGGGGGTCCCACAGATACGCAGTATTTT. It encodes CASKKGGGPTDTQYF.

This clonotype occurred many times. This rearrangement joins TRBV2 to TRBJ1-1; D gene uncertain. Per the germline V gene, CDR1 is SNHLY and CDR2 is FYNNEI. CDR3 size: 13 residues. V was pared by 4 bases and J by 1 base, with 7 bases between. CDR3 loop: CASSVEKNTEAFF. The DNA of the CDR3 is TGTGCCAGCAGTGTGGAAAAGAACACTGAAGCTTTCTTT.

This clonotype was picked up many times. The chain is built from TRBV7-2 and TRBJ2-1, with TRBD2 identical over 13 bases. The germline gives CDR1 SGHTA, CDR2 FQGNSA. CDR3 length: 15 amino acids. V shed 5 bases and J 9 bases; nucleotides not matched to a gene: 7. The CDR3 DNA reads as TGTGCCAGCAGCCTAGGGACTAGCGGGACATTTGAGCAGTTCTTC. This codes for CASSLGTSGTFEQFF.

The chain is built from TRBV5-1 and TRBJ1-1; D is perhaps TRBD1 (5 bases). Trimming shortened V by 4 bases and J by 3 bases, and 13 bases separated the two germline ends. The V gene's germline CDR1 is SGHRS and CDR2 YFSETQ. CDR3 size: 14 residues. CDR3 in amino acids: CASSPRDPYTEAFF. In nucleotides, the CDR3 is TGCGCCAGCAGCCCACGGGACCCCTACACTGAAGCTTTCTTT.

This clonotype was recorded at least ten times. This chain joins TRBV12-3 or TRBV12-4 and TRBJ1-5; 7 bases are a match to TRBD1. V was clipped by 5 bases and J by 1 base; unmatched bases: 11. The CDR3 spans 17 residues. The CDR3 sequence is CASSRQGSGGSNQPQHF. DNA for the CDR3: TGTGCCAGCAGTCGACAGGGCTCCGGGGGCAGCAATCAGCCCCAGCATTTT.

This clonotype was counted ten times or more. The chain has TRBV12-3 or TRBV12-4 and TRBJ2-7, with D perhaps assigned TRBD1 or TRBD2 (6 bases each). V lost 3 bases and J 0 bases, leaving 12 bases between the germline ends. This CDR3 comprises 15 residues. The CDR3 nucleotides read TGTGCCAGCAGTTTCGGGGGCTCGAGCTCCTACGAGCAGTACTTC. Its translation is CASSFGGSSSYEQYF.

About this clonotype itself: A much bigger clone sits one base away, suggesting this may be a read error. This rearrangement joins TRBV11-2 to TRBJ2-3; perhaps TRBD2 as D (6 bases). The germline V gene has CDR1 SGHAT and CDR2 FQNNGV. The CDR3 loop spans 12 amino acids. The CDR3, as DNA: TGTGACAGCAGCGGAACTAGCGATACGCAGTATTTT. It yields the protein CDSSGTSDTQYF.

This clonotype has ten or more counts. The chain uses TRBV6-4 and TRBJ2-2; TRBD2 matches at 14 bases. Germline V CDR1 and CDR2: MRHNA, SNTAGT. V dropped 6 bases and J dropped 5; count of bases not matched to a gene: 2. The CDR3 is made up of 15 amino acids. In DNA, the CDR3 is TGTGCCAGCAGCGGGACTAGCGGGAGTACCGGGGAGCTGTTTTTT. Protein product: CASSGTSGSTGELFF.